The sequence of this T cell receptor beta chain was determined in a study of regulatory T cells in long-lasting Graves disease. Across the study: A definition of persistent Graves' disease required over 5 years of antithyroid drugs plus positive TSH receptor antibodies. Study-wide results and limits: New patients shared some 890 public clonotypes, fewer than the roughly 2,700 shared by persistent patients. Patients whose Graves' disease persisted exhibited lower TCR diversity than those newly diagnosed.

This clonotype turned up a few times. Its antigen is unidentified. Time point here: persistent/refractory GD, antithyroid drugs over 5 years with positive TRAb. PBMCs provided the RNA from which the TCR library was made. EDTA tubes held 7 to 9 milliliters of peripheral blood from each patient. Libraries of TCR beta came from iRepertoire HTBI primers plus Arm-PCR of CDR3 regions. Via MiXCR, TCRdb re-called the multiplex PCR reads, giving one row per CDR3 protein. Here the sample spans approximately 400,000 distinct CDR3 sequences, approximately 25% being singletons. Sequenced here: peripheral blood mononuclear cells (PBMCs), sampled when the disease was refractory, from a patient treated with antithyroid drugs. The TCR sequence derives from a woman in her thirties or forties with Graves disease.

The CDR3 DNA follows: TGTGCCAGCAGTTCCATCGAGGGGAAGGAAGATACGCAGTATTTT. Translated, it gives CASSSIEGKEDTQYF. The chain recombines TRBV28 with TRBJ2-3; perhaps D is TRBD1 or TRBD2 (5 bases each). Trimming took 4 bases from V and 5 from J, leaving 16 bases between them. Looked up from germline, CDR1 is MDHEN and CDR2 is SYDVKM. The length of the CDR3 is 15 residues.